This TCR beta chain was captured in a study of tumor-infiltrating lymphocytes in primary liver carcinoma. About the study: Yields of productive TCRbeta reads ranged from roughly 3.5 to 8 million per sample and were similar across tissue types.

Blood RNA originated from unsorted whole blood, with germline DNA additionally extracted. Using a constant-region primer together with ProtoScript II reverse transcriptase, TCR beta cDNA was made from 500 ng of total RNA. Three nested multiplex PCR rounds, a slightly modified ARM-PCR, produced the libraries for TCR beta. A C-beta reverse primer was combined with TRBV1-TRBV30 forward primers in the first two PCR rounds, and each round had 9 to 10 cycles. TCRdb called the multiplex PCR reads again in MiXCR, with one record for every CDR3 protein. The sample consists of almost 200,000 distinct CDR3 sequences, roughly 61% of them appearing once. Study-wide findings and caveats: Tumor top-250-clone fraction significantly exceeded that of blood (p = 0.039). Tumor-adjacent and tumor-blood pairs overlapped less than tumor region pairs did.

Trimming shortened V by 4 bases and J by 1 base, and 24 bases separated the two germline ends. In germline, CDR1 is SGHVS, CDR2 FQNEAQ. This CDR3 contains 19 residues. This clonotype was counted ten times or more. Its target is not known. The chain has TRBV7-8 and TRBJ2-3; TRBD1 is a possible D gene (6 bases). The source material was peripheral blood. The sequence was collected from a woman aged 55-75 years with primary liver carcinoma and hepatitis B virus infection. In DNA, the CDR3 is TGTGCCAGCAGCTCCCACAGGGAACAAGTTGTTCGGGGCACAGATACGCAGTATTTT. This encodes CASSSHREQVVRGTDTQYF.